This T cell receptor (beta chain) was recovered during a study of blood T cell repertoires in COVID-19 (TCRdb year 2020). In terms of the full investigation: Samples from collaborators originated in the United States, Italy and Spain and spanned both the acute and convalescent phases of COVID-19. A freely available public database, intended as a resource for researchers studying the immune response to SARS-CoV-2, is where the repertoires were released. Sample metadata almost always included a de-identified subject ID, COVID-19 status, age in years and sex. HLA class I and class II types, where available, came from metadata supplied by the sample provider rather than from assay-based typing. Subjects who had been exposed to COVID-19, were actively infected with it, or had recovered from it provided the deeply sampled blood TCRbeta repertoires that made up the dataset. The material from the prospective study consisted of cDNA or gDNA derived from T cells, B-cell-depleted T cells, or PBMCs. Samples were obtained from the ongoing ImmuneRACE study (first 160 participants) and from about 1,300 subjects provided by 6 global collaborators. Broader findings and caveats from the paper: The amount of clinical and demographic metadata varied by source and participant and was provided uncurated.

In Seattle, one collaborating source enrolled patients while the infection was active and tracked those patients longitudinally over the course of disease. The collaborating institutions used their own protocols to collect whole blood in K2EDTA tubes. For TCRbeta analysis, collaborator samples were shipped as frozen whole blood, as isolated PBMCs, or as DNA extracted from either sample type. Via the germline V gene (reference sequence), CDR1 is LNHDA and CDR2 SQIVND. The CDR3 numbers 15 residues from cysteine through phenylalanine. This entry keeps only the CDR3 DNA: 45 bases, framed from base 1. V sheds 1 base and J sheds 4 bases, leaving 14 bases between their ends. Points on this clone: Its specific antigen is unknown. No much larger clonotype is one base removed from it; base qualities were not supplied.

The immunoSEQ Assay, a bias-controlled multiplex PCR, was used to amplify TCRbeta CDR3 regions from genomic DNA. Per the source publication's procedure: The number of nucleated cells in each sample was estimated by amplification of reference gene primers within the assay. To quantify the absolute abundance of each unique TCRbeta CDR3 rearrangement, sequence reads were collapsed and filtered. For each sample, productive Simpson clonality was calculated as the square root of Simpson's diversity index over productive rearrangements. Imported from immuneACCESS, the table was reduced by TCRdb to in-frame sequences with V and J called. These copies leave out some clones; in studies compared against another copy, an unresolved V gene accounts for under half, and the cause of the remainder is not known. The V and J calls and clone size are taken from that table; D and trimming were inferred from the DNA. The sample profile shows 150,000 to 200,000 clones; 85% to 90% of them were found once. The ten largest clones represent around 13% of the sample.

The specimen sequenced was peripheral blood. Here the chain combines TRBV19 and TRBJ2-7; possibly the D gene is TRBD1, per 6 matching bases. This TCR came from a woman in her seventies with COVID-19, enrolled during active disease. The DNA reads TGTGCCAGTAGTATAGCCCAGGGGATTCCATACGAGCAGTACTTC. Its amino acids are CASSIAQGIPYEQYF.